The clone carrying this T cell receptor (beta chain) was counted a few times. The antigen remains undetermined. Expressed TCRB transcripts were sequenced because the isolated RNA had all been reverse transcribed beforehand. The repertoire was sequenced with immunoSEQ multiplex PCR; TCRdb's copy has only in-frame clones and lacks some. In the table there are about 700,000 clones, 13% of which are singletons. The sample belongs to a study of beta chain features in type 1 diabetes. Study-level information: Patients were similar to healthy donors in age and gender (as well as in cell yields).

Overall study findings and caveats: In all four CD4+ subsets, TCRB CDR3 length was significantly, moderately reduced in type 1 diabetes. Patients' naive, central memory and regulatory TCRB repertoires appeared more alike than those of healthy donors.

The CDR3 extends over 15 amino acids. Between the trimmed V and J ends, which lost 3 bases and 5 bases, there was a span of 13 bases. Per germline, CDR1 LNHDA and CDR2 SQIVND (reference sequence). Populations isolated by sorting all had purity greater than 95%. The sample comprised naive CD4+ T cells from blood. The receptor was derived from a man aged 18 to 29 with type 1 diabetes. The chain uses TRBV19 and TRBJ2-2, with a possible D match to TRBD1 (5 bases). CDR3: CASSMAGIRTGELFF. CDR3 bases: TGTGCCAGTAGTATGGCAGGGATTAGGACCGGGGAGCTGTTTTTT.